In this sample, the clone carrying this TCR beta chain turned up once. Antigen specificity is unknown. The method was immunoSEQ multiplex PCR; TCRdb's version includes in-frame clones alone and lacks a portion of them. Counted here are about 7,900 clones, 78% occurring once; the ten biggest clones make up just under 45%. These data originate in a study of PD-1 blockade in classical Hodgkin lymphoma. Study outcomes and limitations: Newly diagnosed patients had diversity similar to the baseline diversity of complete responders. Excluded were patients who started nivolumab under 1 year after ASCT, a group that had lower diversity.

The time point is: cycle 4 day 1 (C4D1), after more than 5 weeks of nivolumab. Relapse was seen in all patients after autologous stem cell transplantation, and brentuximab vedotin exposure was variable. CDR3 length: 14 residues. CDR1 and CDR2 (germline): MNHNS, SASEGT. Trimming shortened V by 4 bases and J by 7 bases, and 13 bases separated the two germline ends. The receptor's source is a human donor with classical Hodgkin lymphoma. This rearrangement joins TRBV6-1 to TRBJ1-4; D not resolved. Material: peripheral blood mononuclear cells (PBMCs), obtained before the fourth cycle of nivolumab. CDR3 bases: TGTGCCAGCAGTGGACCTAACCGGGGTGAAAAACTGTTTTTT. Translation gives CASSGPNRGEKLFF.